Listed here are 10 T cell receptor beta chains from one sample, sequenced in a study of T cells after posttransplantation cyclophosphamide. Clones were read by immunoSEQ multiplex PCR, and TCRdb kept only the in-frame ones, dropping some. This repertoire holds 34,000 or so clones, and none appear only once. The sequenced material came from PBMCs. The source is a woman in her fifties or sixties in good health and a related stem cell transplant donor.

In its sample, this clone was seen many times. The chain has TRBV7-3 and TRBJ1-1; 8 bases are a match to TRBD1. J was trimmed by 2 bases and V by 3 bases; bases with no gene match: 2. Germline V gene sequence: CDR1 SGHTA, CDR2 FQGTGA. The CDR3 extends over 14 amino acids. Written as DNA, the CDR3 is TGTGCCAGCAGCTTGGACAGGGTAAACACTGAAGCTTTCTTT. Translating gives CASSLDRVNTEAFF.

Ten or more counts support this clone. This chain connects TRBV19 to TRBJ1-4; 9 bases match TRBD1. J was trimmed by 4 bases and V by 11 bases; bases with no gene match: 5. CDR1 LNHDA and CDR2 SQIVND come from the germline V gene (reference sequence). CDR3 length: 13 amino acids. The CDR3 coding sequence is TGTGCCGTACGGGACAGGGATAATGAAAAACTGTTTTTT. Protein product: CAVRDRDNEKLFF.

This clone was counted at least ten times. The J gene is TRBJ2-2, the V gene TRBV6-1; 10 bases align to TRBD2. Germline-derived CDR1 and CDR2 are MNHNS and SASEGT. J lost 0 bases, V lost 0 bases, and 4 bases had no gene match. The CDR3 spans 18 residues. The CDR3 spells CASSEAILAGANTGELFF. For the CDR3, the DNA is TGTGCCAGCAGTGAAGCTATCCTAGCGGGGGCGAACACCGGGGAGCTGTTTTTT.

There are many counts of this clone. The J gene is TRBJ1-3, the V gene TRBV7-9, with no clear D. The CDR3 extends over 13 amino acids. Trimming removed 3 bases from V and 2 bases from J, with 5 bases in between. From germline, CDR1 is SEHNR and CDR2 FQNEAQ (reference sequence). The CDR3 DNA follows: TGTGCCAGCAGCTTGCGAACTGGAAACACCATATATTTT. Translated, it gives CASSLRTGNTIYF.

The table lists this clone with many counts. This chain connects TRBV10-3 to TRBJ2-1, with 8 bases identical to TRBD2. After removal of 6 bases from V and 8 bases from J, the junction contained 9 bases not matched to a gene. Germline loops: CDR1 ENHRY, CDR2 SYGVKD. The CDR3 spans 14 residues. The CDR3 reads CAIRGSGSGDEQFF. CDR3 DNA sequence: TGTGCCATCAGGGGGAGCGGGAGTGGGGATGAGCAGTTCTTC.

V gene TRBV9 combines with J gene TRBJ2-3, with TRBD2 matching 9 bases. The CDR3 is 18 residues long. V shed 2 bases and J 2 bases; nucleotides not matched to a gene: 12. The germline CDR1 and CDR2 sequences are SGDLS and YYNGEE. The CDR3 protein is CASSVQPGLAINTDTQYF. CDR3 nucleotides: TGTGCCAGCAGCGTTCAACCGGGACTAGCAATTAACACAGATACGCAGTATTTT. Variable domain in full (rest from reference TRBV9 and TRBJ2-3): DSGVTQTPKHLITATGQRVTLRCSPRSGDLSVYWYQQSLDQGLQFLIQYYNGEERAKGNILERFSAQQFPDLHSELNLSSLELGDSALYFCASSVQPGLAINTDTQYFGPGTRLTVL.

This clone was observed many times. CDR3 loop: CASSYEGLAGAYEQYF. DNA for the CDR3: TGTGCCAGCAGTTACGAGGGACTAGCGGGGGCCTACGAGCAGTACTTC. The V gene is TRBV6-5, the J gene TRBJ2-7; 14 nucleotides match TRBD2. The germline V gene has CDR1 MNHEY and CDR2 SVGAGI. This CDR3 is built from 16 residues. The J segment lost 2 bases and the V segment lost 2 bases, leaving 2 bases of the junction unmatched.

There are many counts of this clone. The V and J genes are TRBV11-2 and TRBJ1-3; possibly TRBD1 for D (5 bases). Trimming shortened V by 5 bases and J by 4 bases, and 15 bases separated the two germline ends. This CDR3 comprises 15 residues. Germline lookup yields CDR1 SGHAT and CDR2 FQNNGV. The CDR3: CASSKGLPTGNTIYF. The CDR3 region has the DNA TGTGCCAGCAGCAAGGGACTTCCCACCGGAAACACCATATATTTT.

There are many counts of this clone. The V call is TRBV14, the J call TRBJ2-7; 14 bases are shared with TRBD2. The CDR3 runs 17 residues. V lost 1 base to trimming and J lost 1 base; unmatched junction nucleotides: 3. In germline, CDR1 is SGHDN, CDR2 FVKESK. CDR3 residues: CASSQGGTSGRSYEQYF. The CDR3 bases are TGTGCCAGCAGCCAAGGGGGGACTAGCGGGAGATCCTACGAGCAGTACTTC.

This clone was found many times. The chain joins TRBV27 to TRBJ2-1; 12 nucleotides match TRBD2. V shed 7 bases and J 0 bases; nucleotides not matched to a gene: 7. The CDR3 length is 17 residues. Looked up from germline, CDR1 is MNHEY and CDR2 is SMNVEV (reference sequence). The CDR3 region is CASKRTSGTSSYNEQFF. The CDR3 nucleotides are TGTGCCAGCAAAAGGACTAGCGGGACGAGCTCCTACAATGAGCAGTTCTTC.